This T cell receptor beta chain was sequenced during a study of memory CD4+ T cells and cytomegalovirus serostatus. Study processing details: After removing out-of-frame reads, under 2.5 million distinct TCRbeta sequences remained. Profiled with immunoSEQ multiplex PCR; TCRdb holds only in-frame clones, not every one. V, J and clone size were drawn from that table, and D and trimming were deduced from the DNA. The sample records about 40,000 clones, more than 75% being singletons. Broader study findings: Suggested: most of the CMV-linked TCR signature lies in CD4+ memory cells. Of around 160 reported CMV TCRbeta sequences, 65 to 85 were found in memory CD4+ repertoires.

Single viable CD3+CD4+CD8-CD45RO+ cells were sorted as the memory CD4+ T cells. Positive selection with CD4 microbeads enriched total CD4+ T cells. This clone was recorded once. Its antigen is not identified. Other DNA sequences of this sample code for an identical CDR3. CDR1 DFQATT and CDR2 SNEGSKA come from the germline V gene (reference sequence). The V gene lost 2 bases and the J gene lost 2 bases, with 0 bases spanning the gap. The CDR3 is 10 residues long. V is TRBV20-1 and J is TRBJ2-5; D not certain. The TCR originated in an adult in good health and CMV-seronegative. The specimen sequenced was memory CD4+ T cells from blood. The CDR3 DNA sequence: TGCAGTGCTAGACAAGAGACCCAGTACTTC. The encoded protein is CSARQETQYF.